The 8 T cell receptor beta chains in this list originate from one sample, sequenced in a study of neurological immune-mediated disorders. Via MiXCR, TCRdb re-called the 5' RACE reads, giving one row per CDR3 protein. The sample records 55,000 to 65,000 distinct CDR3 sequences, less than 4% being singletons. Sequenced material: PBMCs. These receptors originate from a woman between 45 and 65 years old with multiple sclerosis.

This clonotype showed up many times. The V call is TRBV7-9, the J call TRBJ1-1, with D hard to call. Trimming removed 5 bases at V and 1 base at J, with 11 bases between. CDR3 length: 14 amino acids. Germline CDR1 SEHNR, CDR2 FQNEAQ (reference sequence). CDR3 sequence (DNA): TGTGCCAGCAGCAAGGGTTCCCCGAACACTGAAGCTTTCTTT. As protein: CASSKGSPNTEAFF.

Ten or more counts support this clonotype. The CDR3 protein is CAVAWRVELAGNTDTQYF. The CDR3 DNA reads as TGTGCCGTCGCCTGGAGGGTAGAACTAGCGGGCAACACAGATACGCAGTATTTT. The rearrangement joins TRBV10-3 to TRBJ2-3, with TRBD2 identical over 9 bases. Germline loops: CDR1 ENHRY, CDR2 SYGVKD. The CDR3 covers 18 residues. The V gene end was trimmed by 11 bases and the J gene end by 2 bases; junction bases not matched to a gene: 20.

This clonotype was picked up many times. This chain joins TRBV20-1 and TRBJ2-3, with TRBD2 matching 7 bases. The V gene's germline CDR1 is DFQATT and CDR2 SNEGSKA (reference sequence). The CDR3 totals 15 residues. The V and J ends lost 4 bases and 0 bases, in that order; junction bases with no gene match: 7. The CDR3: CSAMGGTVSTDTQYF. For the CDR3, the DNA is TGCAGTGCTATGGGGGGGACGGTCAGCACAGATACGCAGTATTTT.

This clonotype has ten or more counts. The chain couples TRBV7-9 to TRBJ1-1, with 8 positions matching TRBD1. V was clipped by 1 base and J by 7 bases; unmatched bases: 8. This CDR3 region has 15 residues. CDR1 SEHNR and CDR2 FQNEAQ come from the germline V gene (reference sequence). For the CDR3, the DNA is TGTGCCAGCAGCTTAGTTCAGGGGGCAAGGGATGAAGCTTTCTTT. This gives the protein CASSLVQGARDEAFF. The variable domain in full, with the rest retrieved from reference TRBV7-9 and TRBJ1-1, is DTGVSQNPRHKITKRGQNVTFRCDPISEHNRLYWYRQTLGQGPEFLTYFQNEAQLEKSRLLSDRFSAERPKGSFSTLEIQRTEQGDSAMYLCASSLVQGARDEAFFGQGTRLTVV.

This clonotype has a count of ten or more. This chain joins TRBV20-1 and TRBJ2-5; TRBD2 might be the D (6 bases). Trimming cost V 4 bases and J 4 bases, with 13 bases left between them. The germline V gene encodes CDR1 DFQATT and CDR2 SNEGSKA (reference sequence). The CDR3 is made up of 13 amino acids. The CDR3 DNA sequence: TGCAGTGCTAAGGAGGGGAGTCGAGAGACCCAGTACTTC. Protein: CSAKEGSRETQYF.

Ten or more counts support this clonotype. The chain employs TRBV20-1 and TRBJ2-7; unclear D gene. The CDR3 extends over 15 amino acids. With 4 bases removed from V and 2 bases from J, the gap between germline ends came to 18 bases. From germline, CDR1 is DFQATT and CDR2 SNEGSKA (reference sequence). CDR3 sequence reads: CSANPSEVGAYEQYF. CDR3 DNA: TGCAGTGCTAACCCCAGCGAGGTAGGCGCCTACGAGCAGTACTTC.

There are many counts of this clonotype. V is TRBV11-3 and J is TRBJ1-1, with 9 bases aligning to TRBD1. Trimming cost V 5 bases and J 1 base; bases outside gene matches: 5. This CDR3 comprises 15 residues. The germline V gene encodes CDR1 SGHNT and CDR2 YENEEA. In DNA form, the CDR3 reads TGTGCCAGCAGCCCTCGGGACAGGGCGAACACTGAAGCTTTCTTT. Encoded protein: CASSPRDRANTEAFF. Based on the CDR3 plus reference TRBV11-3 and TRBJ1-1, the full variable domain is EAGVVQSPRYKIIEKKQPVAFWCNPISGHNTLYWYLQNLGQGPELLIRYENEEAVDDSQLPKDRFSAERLKGVDSTLKIQPAELGDSAVYLCASSPRDRANTEAFFGQGTRLTVV.

Remarks on this clonotype: An end of the junction differs from the germline gene, which may be a read error. The V and J genes are TRBV6-2 or TRBV6-3 and TRBJ1-5; D gene uncertain. CDR3 length: 14 amino acids. From germline, CDR1 is MNHEY and CDR2 SVGEGT. CDR3 amino acids: CASSYQNSNQPQNF. CDR3 sequence (DNA): TGTGCCAGCAGTTACCAGAATAGCAATCAGCCCCAGAATTTT.